Each of the 17 T cell receptor beta chains below was sequenced from the same sample in a study of OX40 agonist ivuxolimab in advanced cancers. Receptor libraries were prepared by the immunoSEQ multiplex PCR assay. The table comes from immuneACCESS by way of TCRdb, which keeps in-frame sequences with V and J called. Part of the clones is missing from these tables; in studies checked, under half for an unresolved V gene and the rest for unknown reasons. For this sample there are around 48,000 clones; 83% appear just once. The ten top clones hold approximately 1.1% of the sample. The sample consisted of CD4+ or CD8+ T cells sorted from blood, taken in a trial of the OX40 agonist ivuxolimab. The receptor source for this set is an adult with an advanced solid tumor such as melanoma, head and neck, liver or kidney cancer.

This chain uses TRBV5-5 with TRBJ2-3; no reliable D call. V was clipped by 4 bases and J by 5 bases, with 5 bases between them. This CDR3 comprises 11 residues. The germline V gene encodes CDR1 SGHKS and CDR2 YYEKEE (reference sequence). CDR3 amino acids: CASSQLDTQYF. DNA of the CDR3: TGTGCCAGCAGCCAGTTAGATACGCAGTATTTT.

This chain joins TRBV9 and TRBJ1-4, with 7 bases identical to TRBD1. The J segment lost 3 bases and the V segment lost 0 bases, leaving 2 bases of the junction unmatched. The germline V gene encodes CDR1 SGDLS and CDR2 YYNGEE. The CDR3 contains 15 residues. The CDR3 DNA is TGTGCCAGCAGCGTAGGGGACAGATCTAATGAAAAACTGTTTTTT. It translates to CASSVGDRSNEKLFF.

The chain employs TRBV6-5 and TRBJ1-5; D not resolved. This CDR3 region has 13 residues. CDR1 MNHEY and CDR2 SVGAGI come from the germline V gene. Trimming shortened V by 0 bases and J by 4 bases, and 4 bases separated the two germline ends. This CDR3 reads CASSYSVNQPQHF. The DNA of the CDR3 is TGTGCCAGCAGTTACTCGGTTAATCAGCCCCAGCATTTT.

The rearrangement joins TRBV6-1 to TRBJ2-7; no firm D call. The germline gives CDR1 MNHNS, CDR2 SASEGT. Trimming took 10 bases from V and 0 from J, leaving 13 bases between them. The CDR3 extends over 13 amino acids. The CDR3 coding sequence is TGTGCCACCTCGACTCCTACCTCCTACGAGCAGTACTTC. It is translated as CATSTPTSYEQYF.

The V call is TRBV6-5, the J call TRBJ1-4; 7 bases are shared with TRBD1. The germline V gene encodes CDR1 MNHEY and CDR2 SVGAGI. The CDR3 runs 15 residues. The trim removed 2 bases at V and 8 bases at J, leaving 8 bases unmatched. In DNA, the CDR3 is TGTGCCAGCAGTTACCAGGGGGTTTTGGGAGAAAAACTGTTTTTT. As protein: CASSYQGVLGEKLFF.

The sample holds one count of this clone. Other DNA sequences from this sample encode an identical CDR3 as well. The V gene is TRBV5-1, the J gene TRBJ2-1, with a possible D match to TRBD1 (6 bases). V dropped 0 bases and J dropped 7 bases, with 14 bases sitting between them. Germline V gives CDR1 SGHRS, CDR2 YFSETQ. The CDR3 spans 15 residues. The CDR3 nucleotides are TGCGCCAGCAGCTTGGTAGGGGGATGGATAAATGAGCAGTTCTTC. Its protein is CASSLVGGWINEQFF.

This clone has just a few counts. The genes are TRBV2 and TRBJ1-5; D remains ambiguous. The V end was cut by 3 bases, the J end by 0 bases, with 9 bases between. The V gene's germline CDR1 is SNHLY and CDR2 FYNNEI. The CDR3 length is 15 residues. CDR3 in DNA: TGTGCCAGCAGTGAGAGGAGACATAGCAATCAGCCCCAGCATTTT. It translates to CASSERRHSNQPQHF. Using reference TRBV2 and TRBJ1-5 for the parts outside the CDR3, the full variable domain is EPEVTQTPSHQVTQMGQEVILRCVPISNHLYFYWYRQILGQKVEFLVSFYNNEISEKSEIFDDQFSVERPDGSNFTLKIRSTKLEDSAMYFCASSERRHSNQPQHFGDGTRLSIL.

The chain joins TRBV30 to TRBJ2-7; a possible D gene is TRBD2 (7 bases). Trimming took 3 bases from V and 2 from J, leaving 14 bases between them. Germline assignment: CDR1 GTSNPN and CDR2 SVGIG (reference sequence). The CDR3 sequence is 14 residues long. The CDR3 reads CAWRGGGGPYEQYF. The CDR3 bases are TGTGCCTGGAGAGGCGGGGGCGGCCCCTACGAGCAGTACTTC.

V is TRBV5-1 and J is TRBJ2-5; 10 bases align to TRBD2. Germline V gene lookup returns CDR1 SGHRS and CDR2 YFSETQ. V lost 4 bases and J lost 5; bases outside the gene matches: 11. The CDR3 sequence is 16 residues long. The CDR3 is CASSMAAGLAPETQYF. CDR3 nucleotides: TGCGCCAGCAGCATGGCCGCGGGACTAGCGCCCGAGACCCAGTACTTC.

The V gene is TRBV19, the J gene TRBJ2-2, with TRBD2 as a possible D gene (5 bases). From germline, CDR1 is LNHDA and CDR2 SQIVND (reference sequence). V was pared by 3 bases and J by 3 bases, with 8 bases between. The CDR3 runs 14 residues. The CDR3 region is CASSIGDDTGELFF. CDR3 sequence (DNA): TGTGCCAGTAGTATCGGGGATGACACCGGGGAGCTGTTTTTT.

The chain links TRBV7-9 to TRBJ2-1; 13 nucleotides line up with TRBD2. V lost 4 bases, J lost 7 bases, and 10 bases stayed unmatched. This CDR3 comprises 17 residues. Germline loops: CDR1 SEHNR, CDR2 FQNEAQ (reference sequence). The CDR3 sequence: CASSSLKGLAGVNEQFF. CDR3 in DNA: TGTGCCAGCAGCTCTCTTAAAGGACTAGCGGGGGTAAATGAGCAGTTCTTC. Combining the CDR3 with reference TRBV7-9 and TRBJ2-1 gives the whole variable domain DTGVSQNPRHKITKRGQNVTFRCDPISEHNRLYWYRQTLGQGPEFLTYFQNEAQLEKSRLLSDRFSAERPKGSFSTLEIQRTEQGDSAMYLCASSSLKGLAGVNEQFFGPGTRLTVL.

V is TRBV29-1 and J is TRBJ2-1, with D perhaps matching TRBD1 (5 bases). The CDR3 covers 17 residues. Deletions cut 0 bases from V and 4 bases from J, with 19 bases between. Germline CDR1 is SQVTM and CDR2 is ANQGSEA. The CDR3 DNA is TGCAGCGTTGAAGAAGGGGCGGATCTGCTCCTATACAATGAGCAGTTCTTC. This codes for CSVEEGADLLLYNEQFF.

Here the CDR3 reads CASSILVLGELFF. CDR3 sequence (DNA): TGTGCCAGTAGTATACTAGTCCTCGGGGAGCTGTTTTTT. This chain joins TRBV19 and TRBJ2-2; D is unclear. Germline CDR1 reads LNHDA; CDR2 reads SQIVND (reference sequence). V lost 2 bases to trimming and J lost 7 bases, with 8 bases between them. This CDR3 contains 13 residues.

V usage is TRBV6-5 and J usage is TRBJ2-7; TRBD2 is a possible D gene (6 bases). Germline CDR1 MNHEY, CDR2 SVGAGI. The CDR3 length is 15 residues. Trimming removed 6 bases from V and 3 bases from J, with 18 bases in between. CDR3 loop: CASRTLRGSGYEQYF. Written as DNA, the CDR3 is TGTGCCAGCAGGACCCTTCGGGGGAGCGGCTACGAGCAGTACTTC.

This rearrangement joins TRBV2 to TRBJ2-6, with D tentatively TRBD1 (6 bases). Germline V lookup: CDR1 SNHLY, CDR2 FYNNEI. This CDR3 has 17 residues. V lost 5 bases and J lost 0, with 14 bases in between. CDR3 protein: CASSLDRSSSGANVLTF. The DNA of the CDR3 is TGTGCCAGCAGTCTGGACAGATCCTCCTCTGGGGCCAACGTCCTGACTTTC.

A word on this clone: One end of the junction is discordant with germline, which a read error may explain. The gene calls are TRBV7-2 and TRBJ1-6; D is undetermined. Germline-derived CDR1 and CDR2 are SGHTA and FQGNSA. The CDR3 loop spans 13 amino acids. Here the CDR3 DNA reads TGTGCCAGCAGCTTATCGTATAGTTCACCCCTCCACTTT. Translated: CASSLSYSSPLHF.

The V and J genes are TRBV5-5 and TRBJ1-1; no reliable D call. V shed 1 base and J shed 3 bases, with 7 bases lying between them. This CDR3 has 13 residues. Looked up from germline, CDR1 is SGHKS and CDR2 is YYEKEE (reference sequence). The CDR3 is CASSLPSYTEAFF. CDR3 bases: TGTGCCAGCAGCTTGCCCAGCTACACTGAAGCTTTCTTT. The full variable domain, rest sourced from reference TRBV5-5 and TRBJ1-1, is DAGVTQSPTHLIKTRGQQVTLRCSPISGHKSVSWYQQVLGQGPQFIFQYYEKEERGRGNFPDRFSARQFPNYSSELNVNALLLGDSALYLCASSLPSYTEAFFGQGTRLTVV.